A selection of T cell receptor beta chains follows, all from one sample in a study of a mutant IDH1 vaccine in newly diagnosed glioma. Here immunoSEQ multiplex PCR was the method, and the copy in TCRdb shows in-frame clones only, minus some. The sample consists of around 34,000 clones, 80% to 90% of them appearing once. No antigen has been assigned to these receptors. Here the sequenced sample was PBMCs, taken from a glioma patient whose treatment included an IDH1 peptide vaccine. These receptors all stem from a man in his forties with glioma. Each CDR3 is given without its conserved first and last residue.

j_call v_call cdr3_aa
TRBJ2-5 TRBV9 ASSVDPGYGPKETQY
TRBJ2-7 TRBV7-8 ASSPFLQGRNEQY
TRBJ1-5 TRBV7-9 ASSAPGVQRNQPQH
TRBJ2-1 TRBV7-6 ASCPQGFEYNEQF
TRBJ1-2 TRBV11-1 ASSHRGGYT
TRBJ2-5 TRBV6-6 ASSYSLRQETQY
TRBJ1-2 TRBV6-5 ASSYSTGEGYT
TRBJ2-3 TRBV25-1 ASSELDGWDTQY
TRBJ1-1 TRBV6-4 ASSDSGATEAF
TRBJ2-3 TRBV4-3 ASSQDGASGRGTDTQY
TRBJ1-1 TRBV5-1 ASSSQGEGRTEAF
TRBJ2-4 TRBV27 ASSLGTRHSHIQY
TRBJ1-2 TRBV19 ASKWEQGYYGYT
TRBJ2-7 TRBV4-3 ASSQTLLAGGPNEQY
TRBJ2-7 TRBV6-5 ASSGTGYVSEQY
TRBJ2-5 TRBV9 ASSVGPEPQETQY
TRBJ2-5 TRBV6-1 ASNPGTRVPGTQY
TRBJ1-3 TRBV19 ASSMDRSSGNTIY
TRBJ2-5 TRBV27 ASSSDRWETQY
TRBJ2-6 TRBV18 ASSPTGSGANVLT
TRBJ1-1 TRBV4-2 ASSQELTGAAGGTEAF
TRBJ1-4 TRBV27 ASSFRLGGGQGEKLF
TRBJ1-6 TRBV11-3 ASSLGQNSPLH
TRBJ2-7 TRBV10-3 ASTTPGRGPYEQY
TRBJ2-1 TRBV9 ASSVVAGGRGEQF
TRBJ2-7 TRBV4-1 ASSEAVSYEQY
TRBJ2-7 TRBV5-6 ASSMHGGGEQY
TRBJ2-7 TRBV27 ASSLRQGLSSYEQY
TRBJ1-2 TRBV9 ASSARTGLSYGYT
TRBJ2-5 TRBV5-1 ASSTQPGHARETQY
TRBJ2-6 TRBV18 ASSLNLGASGANVLT
TRBJ2-1 TRBV4-3 ASSHSGRASNEQF
TRBJ2-7 TRBV7-2 ASSGGGPWSSYEQY
TRBJ2-5 TRBV10-2 ASSTGGETQY
TRBJ2-1 TRBV5-1 ASSIITGLNEQF
TRBJ2-3 TRBV30 AWSVYSGGALFTDTQY
TRBJ1-2 TRBV5-6 ASSSQTTGGGYGYT
TRBJ2-3 TRBV6-4 ASSDSSGADTQY
TRBJ1-2 TRBV11-2 ASSLAGDRASGYT
TRBJ1-4 TRBV29-1 SVDDREKLF
TRBJ1-3 TRBV5-1 ASSFGPTGGNTIY